A single sample gave rise to the 25 T cell receptor beta chains below, sequenced in a study of molecular identifiers for immune sequencing clone quantification. TCRdb ran MiXCR on the PCR reads and lists one entry per CDR3 protein. The sample yields about 320,000 distinct CDR3 sequences, about a fifth seen once. Sequencing was carried out using naive CD8+ T cells from blood, with Jurkat cell RNA spiked in. The sample's subset: FACS-sorted CD8+CD4-CCR7+CD45RA+ naive T cells. The receptors come from a human donor in good health. Some libraries in this study had Jurkat cell RNA spiked in.

This chain joins TRBV7-9 and TRBJ2-7; 12 nucleotides match TRBD1. The J segment lost 7 bases and the V segment lost 3 bases, leaving 7 bases of the junction unmatched. The CDR3 contains 15 residues. In germline, CDR1 is SEHNR, CDR2 FQNEAQ (reference sequence). DNA for the CDR3: TGTGCCAGCAGCTTTCCGGGACAGGGGGCGAGGGAGCAGTACTTC. Encoded protein: CASSFPGQGAREQYF.

This clonotype was seen many times. The gene calls are TRBV30 and TRBJ2-1; D remains unclear. Trimming took 1 base from V and 2 from J, leaving 6 bases between them. This CDR3 region has 13 residues. The germline CDR1 and CDR2 sequences are GTSNPN and SVGIG (reference sequence). The CDR3 spells CAWSDRTYNEQFF. Here the CDR3 DNA reads TGTGCCTGGAGTGATCGAACCTACAATGAGCAGTTCTTC.

To note about this clonotype: It may be a read error: a sequence one base away is much more abundant. The rearrangement joins TRBV9 to TRBJ1-3, with TRBD1 as a possible D gene (5 bases). The CDR3 has 14 amino acids. Trimming took off 1 base at V and 3 bases at J, with 8 bases between the two ends. Germline lookup yields CDR1 SGDLS and CDR2 YYNGEE. CDR3 sequence reads: CASSVSGIGNTIYF. DNA for the CDR3: TGTGCCAGCAGCGTATCAGGGATTGGAAACACCATATATTTT.

Many counts were recorded for this clonotype. The chain carries TRBV5-4 and TRBJ2-1, with 8 bases lining up with TRBD2. Germline-derived CDR1 and CDR2 are SGHNT and YYREEE (reference sequence). V lost 0 bases to trimming and J lost 2 bases; unmatched junction nucleotides: 7. The CDR3 loop spans 17 amino acids. CDR3 coding DNA: TGTGCCAGCAGCTTGGCCGGCGGGAGGAGGACCTACAATGAGCAGTTCTTC. This translates into CASSLAGGRRTYNEQFF.

To note about this clonotype: With a much larger clone just one base away, this may be a read error. This chain joins TRBV7-6 and TRBJ1-1; maybe TRBD1 (5 bases). Germline V gene lookup returns CDR1 SGHVS and CDR2 FNYEAQ. The length of the CDR3 is 18 residues. The CDR3 protein is CASSLPLGGRVMNAEAFF. In nucleotides, the CDR3 is TGTGCCAGCAGCTTGCCATTGGGGGGACGGGTCATGAACGCTGAAGCTTTCTTT.

This clonotype has ten or more counts. The genes are TRBV5-6 and TRBJ1-1; D not resolved. Trimming pared 9 bases from V and 3 bases from J, leaving 12 bases between. CDR3 size: 12 residues. CDR1 is SGHDT and CDR2 is YYEEEE in the germline V gene. The CDR3 region has the DNA TGTGCCACCTCCCTCATGGACACTGAAGCTTTCTTT. The encoded protein is CATSLMDTEAFF.

This clonotype was seen ten or more times. V is TRBV28 and J is TRBJ2-7; a weak D match, TRBD1 (5 bases). The V gene's germline CDR1 is MDHEN and CDR2 SYDVKM. This CDR3 region has 14 residues. Deletions cut 4 bases from V and 5 bases from J, with 15 bases between. This CDR3 reads CASSWTTLLDEQYF. CDR3 DNA: TGTGCCAGCAGTTGGACAACCCTCTTGGACGAGCAGTACTTC.

This clonotype was observed a few times. The chain couples TRBV4-1 to TRBJ2-7, with 9 positions matching TRBD1. V shed 1 base, J shed 3 bases, and the junction held 1 base outside the gene matches. Germline values: CDR1 MGHRA, CDR2 YSYEKL. CDR3 length: 14 residues. The CDR3 reads CASSQATGGYEQYF. The CDR3 DNA is TGCGCCAGCAGCCAAGCGACAGGGGGCTACGAGCAGTACTTC.

Notes on this clonotype: This may be a read error: a much more frequent sequence differs by one nucleotide. This chain joins TRBV12-3 or TRBV12-4 and TRBJ1-1; perhaps TRBD1 as D (5 bases). Trimming took 7 bases from V and 8 from J, leaving 11 bases between them. The CDR3 totals 11 residues. CDR3 sequence: CASTLGGEAFF. The CDR3 DNA reads TGTGCCAGCACCCTCGGGGGGGAAGCTTTCTTT.

In its sample, this clonotype was seen many times. The chain has TRBV12-3 or TRBV12-4 and TRBJ1-3, with 10 positions matching TRBD1. V shed 6 bases and J 0 bases; nucleotides not matched to a gene: 5. The CDR3 runs to 16 residues. The chain's CDR3 is CASRPGQGFSGNTIYF. CDR3 DNA: TGTGCCAGCAGGCCGGGACAGGGGTTCTCTGGAAACACCATATATTTT.

This clonotype was picked up many times. V is TRBV9 and J is TRBJ2-3, with D uncertain. The CDR3 spans 12 residues. Trimming cost V 7 bases and J 2 bases, with 8 bases left between them. In germline, CDR1 is SGDLS, CDR2 YYNGEE. CDR3 DNA: TGTGCCAGCGGGCCTTCCACAGATACGCAGTATTTT. Amino acids: CASGPSTDTQYF. Full variable domain (missing parts from reference TRBV9 and TRBJ2-3): DSGVTQTPKHLITATGQRVTLRCSPRSGDLSVYWYQQSLDQGLQFLIQYYNGEERAKGNILERFSAQQFPDLHSELNLSSLELGDSALYFCASGPSTDTQYFGPGTRLTVL.

Note on this clonotype: This may come from a read error, since a much larger clone is one base off. The V gene is TRBV6-2 or TRBV6-3, the J gene TRBJ2-5; D not certain. The CDR3 extends over 15 amino acids. Trimming removed 5 bases from V and 0 bases from J, with 13 bases in between. Germline V CDR1 and CDR2: MNHEY, SVGEGT. The CDR3 nucleotides are TGTGCCAGCAGTCCCTTAGGAGAATACCAAGAGACCCAGTACTTC. Translation gives CASSPLGEYQETQYF.

This clonotype appeared many times. The genes are TRBV23-1 and TRBJ2-5; D unresolved. TRBV23-1 is an ORF, with its function uncertain. Between the trimmed V and J ends, which lost 7 bases and 5 bases, there was a span of 20 bases. This CDR3 is built from 15 residues. CDR3 DNA: TGCGCCAGCACCCCCCCGGACCCTAAAGCGGAGACCCAGTACTTC. This encodes CASTPPDPKAETQYF.

The chain has TRBV4-1 and TRBJ1-1; D call uncertain. The CDR3 covers 15 residues. The germline V and J ends were trimmed by 0 bases and 0 bases, with 8 bases remaining between them. Germline V lookup: CDR1 MGHRA, CDR2 YSYEKL. In DNA, the CDR3 is TGCGCCAGCAGCCAAGATAACGCAGTGAACACTGAAGCTTTCTTT. Its protein product is CASSQDNAVNTEAFF.

This clonotype came up many times. V usage is TRBV7-9 and J usage is TRBJ2-1; unclear D gene. Germline V gene data show CDR1 as SEHNR and CDR2 as FQNEAQ (reference sequence). The CDR3 is 16 residues long. V was clipped by 4 bases and J by 1 base, with 14 bases between them. This CDR3 reads CASSSGNSKSYNEQFF. CDR3 in DNA: TGTGCCAGCAGCTCTGGGAACAGCAAATCCTACAATGAGCAGTTCTTC. The full variable domain, completed using reference TRBV7-9 and TRBJ2-1, is DTGVSQNPRHKITKRGQNVTFRCDPISEHNRLYWYRQTLGQGPEFLTYFQNEAQLEKSRLLSDRFSAERPKGSFSTLEIQRTEQGDSAMYLCASSSGNSKSYNEQFFGPGTRLTVL.

A note on this clonotype: Given a much more abundant clone one base away, this may be a read error. The chain uses TRBV7-9 and TRBJ2-2, with a weak D call TRBD1 (6 bases). The germline V gene encodes CDR1 SEHNR and CDR2 FQNEAQ (reference sequence). CDR3 length: 16 residues. In nucleotides, the CDR3 is TGTGCCAGCAGCTTAGGTCCAGGGGCGGACACCGGGGAGCTGTCTTTT. Its protein product is CASSLGPGADTGELSF. Looking up the rest from reference TRBV7-9 and TRBJ2-2 gives the full variable domain: DTGVSQNPRHKITKRGQNVTFRCDPISEHNRLYWYRQTLGQGPEFLTYFQNEAQLEKSRLLSDRFSAERPKGSFSTLEIQRTEQGDSAMYLCASSLGPGADTGELSFGEGSRLTVL.

This clonotype was counted many times. The rearrangement joins TRBV5-6 to TRBJ2-7; D gene ambiguous. This CDR3 region has 12 residues. The germline CDR1 and CDR2 sequences are SGHDT and YYEEEE. Trimming cost V 0 bases and J 2 bases, with 3 bases left between them. CDR3 nucleotides: TGTGCCAGCAGCTTGGTCACCTACGAGCAGTACTTC. Its protein is CASSLVTYEQYF.

This clonotype has ten or more counts. The chain carries TRBV16 and TRBJ1-1; 12 positions agree with TRBD1. Germline V gene lookup returns CDR1 KGHSY and CDR2 FQNENV. V was pared by 1 base and J by 1 base, with 4 bases of the junction left unmatched. This CDR3 spans 17 amino acids. DNA for the CDR3: TGTGCCAGCAGCCAATGGGGGACAGGGGGCACGAACACTGAAGCTTTCTTT. Its translation is CASSQWGTGGTNTEAFF.

Points on this clonotype: Just one base apart from a much larger clone, this may be a read error. The genes are TRBV29-1 and TRBJ1-2; unclear D gene. The CDR3 is 12 residues long. Germline-derived CDR1 and CDR2 are SQVTM and ANQGSEA. Here the CDR3 reads CSVEDPPYGYAF. CDR3 nucleotide sequence: TGCAGCGTTGAAGATCCACCCTATGGCTACGCCTTC.

In its sample, this clonotype was seen many times. The V gene is TRBV7-9, the J gene TRBJ2-7; TRBD1 aligns across 10 bases. The V segment lost 0 bases and the J segment 6 bases; nucleotides outside the gene matches: 11. The CDR3 is made up of 17 amino acids. Germline loops: CDR1 SEHNR, CDR2 FQNEAQ (reference sequence). Here the CDR3 reads CASSLALGTGALLEQYF. CDR3 DNA: TGTGCCAGCAGCTTAGCGTTGGGGACAGGGGCCCTACTCGAGCAGTACTTC.

This clonotype was seen repeatedly, ten times or more. The rearrangement joins TRBV24-1 to TRBJ2-7, with 10 bases lining up with TRBD1. The CDR3 contains 14 residues. Germline-derived CDR1 and CDR2 are KGHDR and SFDVKD. J was trimmed by 5 bases and V by 4 bases; bases with no gene match: 4. The CDR3 region has the DNA TGTGCCACCAGTGACCGCGGACAGGGGGACGAGCAGTACTTC. Translated: CATSDRGQGDEQYF.

This clonotype was counted at least ten times. The gene calls are TRBV7-9 and TRBJ2-2, with 9 bases that match TRBD2. J lost 4 bases, V lost 5 bases, and 5 bases had no gene match. The CDR3 has 15 amino acids. The V gene's germline CDR1 is SEHNR and CDR2 FQNEAQ (reference sequence). The CDR3 loop reads CASSPGLASTGELFF. The CDR3 DNA reads as TGTGCCAGCAGCCCGGGACTAGCTAGCACCGGGGAGCTGTTTTTT.

A word on this clonotype: Since a much larger clone is just one base distant, this may be a read error. CDR3 coding DNA: TGTGCCAGCAGCCTGAGCCGCGAGCAGTACTTC. This gives the protein CASSLSREQYF. This chain uses TRBV3-1 with TRBJ2-7; D call uncertain. The CDR3 extends over 11 amino acids. The germline gives CDR1 LGHDT, CDR2 YNNKEL (reference sequence). V lost 4 bases and J lost 6, with 7 bases in between.

At least ten counts were recorded for this clonotype. CDR3 in DNA: TGTGCCAGCAGCACCCTGACAGGAGTGGTGAACACCGGGGAGCTGTTTTTT. Its translation is CASSTLTGVVNTGELFF. This chain uses TRBV9 with TRBJ2-2, with D possibly being TRBD1 (6 bases). The CDR3 consists of 17 residues. Germline V gene sequence: CDR1 SGDLS, CDR2 YYNGEE. V lost 4 bases to trimming and J lost 1 base, with 17 bases between them.

This clonotype came up once. A much larger clone lies one base from this, so it may be a read error. As the CDR3 is not closed by the conserved phenylalanine or tryptophan, this likely results from a read error. This rearrangement joins TRBV27 to TRBJ2-2, with D perhaps TRBD1 or TRBD2 (6 bases each). This CDR3 comprises 15 residues. The V end was cut by 4 bases, the J end by 5 bases, with 14 bases between. The germline V gene has CDR1 MNHEY and CDR2 SMNVEV (reference sequence). The CDR3, as DNA: TGTGCCAGCAGTTGGGGGCGGGGAGCGACCGGGGAGCTGTTTGTT. Residues: CASSWGRGATGELFV.